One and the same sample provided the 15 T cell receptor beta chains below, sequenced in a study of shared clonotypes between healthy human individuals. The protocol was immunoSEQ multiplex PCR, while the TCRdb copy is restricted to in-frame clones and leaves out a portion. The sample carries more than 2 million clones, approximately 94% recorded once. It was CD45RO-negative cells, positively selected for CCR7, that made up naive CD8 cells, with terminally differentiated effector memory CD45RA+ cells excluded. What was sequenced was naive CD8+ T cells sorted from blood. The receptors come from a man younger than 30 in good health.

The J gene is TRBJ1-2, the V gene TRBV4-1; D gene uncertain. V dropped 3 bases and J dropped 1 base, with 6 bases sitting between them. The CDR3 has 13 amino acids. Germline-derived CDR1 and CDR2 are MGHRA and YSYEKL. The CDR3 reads CASSQDLNYGYTF. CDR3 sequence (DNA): TGCGCCAGCAGCCAGGACCTTAACTATGGCTACACCTTC.

The CDR3 spells CASSLAATGETEAFF. CDR3 coding DNA: TGTGCCAGCAGCTTGGCCGCCACAGGGGAGACTGAAGCTTTCTTT. This rearrangement joins TRBV7-3 to TRBJ1-1, with 7 bases lining up with TRBD1. Germline assignment: CDR1 SGHTA and CDR2 FQGTGA. The CDR3 runs 15 residues. V trimming: 3 bases; J trimming: 5 bases; junction bases outside the gene matches: 9. Filled out from reference TRBV7-3 and TRBJ1-1, the complete variable domain reads GAGVSQTPSNKVTEKGKYVELRCDPISGHTALYWYRQSLGQGPEFLIYFQGTGAADDSGLPNDRFFAVRPEGSVSTLKIQRTERGDSAVYLCASSLAATGETEAFFGQGTRLTVV.

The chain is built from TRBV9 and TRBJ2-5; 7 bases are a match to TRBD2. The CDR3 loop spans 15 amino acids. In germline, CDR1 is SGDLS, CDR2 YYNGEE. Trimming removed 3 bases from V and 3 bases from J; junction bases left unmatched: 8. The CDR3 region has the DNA TGTGCCAGCAGCGGGACTACCCGGGAGGAAGAGACCCAGTACTTC. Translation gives CASSGTTREEETQYF.

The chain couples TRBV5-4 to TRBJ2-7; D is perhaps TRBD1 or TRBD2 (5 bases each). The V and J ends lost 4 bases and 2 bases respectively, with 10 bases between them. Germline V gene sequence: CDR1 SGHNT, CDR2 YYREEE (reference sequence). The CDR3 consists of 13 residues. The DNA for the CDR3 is TGTGCCAGCAGCGGGGACCAGACCTACGAGCAGTACTTC. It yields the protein CASSGDQTYEQYF. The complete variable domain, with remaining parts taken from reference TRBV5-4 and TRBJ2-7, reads ETGVTQSPTHLIKTRGQQVTLRCSSQSGHNTVSWYQQALGQGPQFIFQYYREEENGRGNFPPRFSGLQFPNYSSELNVNALELDDSALYLCASSGDQTYEQYFGPGTRLTVT.

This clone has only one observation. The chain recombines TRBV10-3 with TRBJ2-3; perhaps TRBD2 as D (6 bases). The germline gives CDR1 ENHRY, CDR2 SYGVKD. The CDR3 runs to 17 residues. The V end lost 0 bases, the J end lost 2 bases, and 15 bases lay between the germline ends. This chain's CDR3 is CAISESPDYTLTDTQYF. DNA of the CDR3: TGTGCCATCAGTGAGTCGCCGGACTACACCCTCACAGATACGCAGTATTTT.

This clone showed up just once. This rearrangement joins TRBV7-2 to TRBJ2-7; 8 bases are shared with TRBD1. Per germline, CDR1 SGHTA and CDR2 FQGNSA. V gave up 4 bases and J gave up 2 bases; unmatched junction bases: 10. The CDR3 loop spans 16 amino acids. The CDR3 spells CASSSFFGQGTYEQYF. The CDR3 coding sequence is TGTGCCAGCAGCTCATTCTTTGGACAGGGAACCTACGAGCAGTACTTC.

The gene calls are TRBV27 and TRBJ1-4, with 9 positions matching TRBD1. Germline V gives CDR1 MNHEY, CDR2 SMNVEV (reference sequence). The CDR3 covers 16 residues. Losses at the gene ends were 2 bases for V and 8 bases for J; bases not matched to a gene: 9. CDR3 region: CASSLGTGGRGEKLFF. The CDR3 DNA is TGTGCCAGCAGTTTAGGCACAGGGGGCCGGGGGGAAAAACTGTTTTTT.

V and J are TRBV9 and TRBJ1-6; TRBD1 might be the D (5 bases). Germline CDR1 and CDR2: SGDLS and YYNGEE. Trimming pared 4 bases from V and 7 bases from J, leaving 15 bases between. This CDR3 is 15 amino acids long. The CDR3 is CASSPDSSRNSPLHF. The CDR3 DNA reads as TGTGCCAGCAGCCCAGACAGTTCCCGAAATTCACCCCTCCACTTT. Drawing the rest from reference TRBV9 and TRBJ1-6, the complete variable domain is DSGVTQTPKHLITATGQRVTLRCSPRSGDLSVYWYQQSLDQGLQFLIQYYNGEERAKGNILERFSAQQFPDLHSELNLSSLELGDSALYFCASSPDSSRNSPLHFGNGTRLTVT.

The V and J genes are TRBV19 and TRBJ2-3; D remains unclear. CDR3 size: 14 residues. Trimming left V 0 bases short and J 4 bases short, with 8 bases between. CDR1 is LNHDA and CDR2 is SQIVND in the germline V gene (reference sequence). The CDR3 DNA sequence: TGTGCCAGTAGTATAGATCTATTCCCAGATACGCAGTATTTT. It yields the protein CASSIDLFPDTQYF.

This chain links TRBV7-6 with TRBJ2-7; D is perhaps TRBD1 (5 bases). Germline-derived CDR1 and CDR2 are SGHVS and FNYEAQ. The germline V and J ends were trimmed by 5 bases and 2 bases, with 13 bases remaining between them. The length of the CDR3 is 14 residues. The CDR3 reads CASSPRASTYEQYF. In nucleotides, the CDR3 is TGTGCCAGCAGCCCCAGGGCGAGTACCTACGAGCAGTACTTC.

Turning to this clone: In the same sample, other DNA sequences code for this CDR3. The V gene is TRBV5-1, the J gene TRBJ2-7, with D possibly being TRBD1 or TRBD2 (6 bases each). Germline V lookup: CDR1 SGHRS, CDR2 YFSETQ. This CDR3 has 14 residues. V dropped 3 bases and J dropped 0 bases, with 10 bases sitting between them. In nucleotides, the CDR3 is TGCGCCAGCAGCTACGGGGGCAGCTCCTACGAGCAGTACTTC. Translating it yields CASSYGGSSYEQYF.

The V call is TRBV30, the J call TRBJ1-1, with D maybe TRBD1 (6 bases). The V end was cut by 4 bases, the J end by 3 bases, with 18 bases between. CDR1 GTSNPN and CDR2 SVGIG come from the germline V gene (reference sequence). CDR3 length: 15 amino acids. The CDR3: CAWILPVGGYTEAFF. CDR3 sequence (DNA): TGTGCCTGGATCCTACCTGTCGGGGGCTACACTGAAGCTTTCTTT.

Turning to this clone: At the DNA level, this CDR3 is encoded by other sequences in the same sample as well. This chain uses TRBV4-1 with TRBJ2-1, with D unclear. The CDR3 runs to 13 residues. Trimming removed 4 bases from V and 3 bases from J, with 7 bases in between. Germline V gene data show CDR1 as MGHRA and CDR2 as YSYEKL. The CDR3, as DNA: TGCGCCAGCAGCCCCCCCGGCTACAATGAGCAGTTCTTC. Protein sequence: CASSPPGYNEQFF.

CDR3 in DNA: TGTGCCAGCAGCTTGCCTAGCGAAACCTACGAGCAGTACTTC. It specifies CASSLPSETYEQYF. The gene calls are TRBV5-6 and TRBJ2-7; possibly TRBD2 for D (6 bases). The CDR3 has 14 amino acids. Between the trimmed V and J ends, which lost 1 base and 2 bases, there was a span of 10 bases. Germline-derived CDR1 and CDR2 are SGHDT and YYEEEE.

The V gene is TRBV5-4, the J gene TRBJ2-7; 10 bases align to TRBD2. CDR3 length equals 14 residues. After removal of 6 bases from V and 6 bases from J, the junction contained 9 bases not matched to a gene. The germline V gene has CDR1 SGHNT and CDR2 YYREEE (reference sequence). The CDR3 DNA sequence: TGTGCCAGCACCCTAGCGGGAGCCGCCAGCGAGCAGTACTTC. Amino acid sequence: CASTLAGAASEQYF.